This entry is about one T cell receptor (beta chain). Its target is not known. The data are from a study of cytomegalovirus exposure and HLA in healthy donors. The CDR3 is made up of 14 amino acids. Germline values: CDR1 SQVTM, CDR2 ANQGSEA. Trimming cost V 6 bases and J 0 bases, with 12 bases left between them. Points from the study as a whole: Reports credit the classifier with highly specific, highly sensitive diagnosis of cytomegalovirus status.

Sequencing was performed with immunoSEQ multiplex PCR; in TCRdb, only in-frame clones are kept and a portion is missing. The sample carries about 56,000 clones, 96% recorded once. The receptor comes from a woman aged 18-35 years in good health and CMV-seronegative. Sequenced: PBMCs. The rearrangement uses TRBV29-1 and TRBJ2-4; D not certain. The CDR3: CSVRLRLAKNIQYF. CDR3 nucleotide sequence: TGCAGCGTCCGCCTAAGACTAGCCAAAAACATTCAGTACTTC.